The text below deals with one T cell receptor (beta chain). The antigen remains undetermined. The data derive from a study of beta chain features in type 1 diabetes. Since all of the isolated RNA was reverse transcribed, expressed TCRB transcripts were what got sequenced. TCRdb's copy holds only in-frame clones and misses some; the assay was immunoSEQ multiplex PCR. The sample carries about 320,000 clones, roughly 15% recorded once. Germline loops: CDR1 ENHRY, CDR2 SYGVKD. With 10 bases removed from V and 2 bases from J, the gap between germline ends came to 12 bases. The length of the CDR3 is 13 residues. Whole-study results and caveats: Amplification by PCR could prefer shorter templates, with the same effect in patients and controls.

This sequence was found in a man aged 25-40 years in good health. This rearrangement joins TRBV10-3 to TRBJ2-1; a possible D gene is TRBD2 (7 bases). The specimen sequenced was central memory CD4+ T cells from blood. CDR3: CANQRDTYNEQFF. DNA of the CDR3: TGTGCCAACCAGCGGGACACCTACAATGAGCAGTTCTTC.